The 21 T cell receptor beta chains in this list originate from one sample, sequenced in a study of blood T cells in healthy people across ages. A second about 7 to 12 cycle PCR used barcoded and J-beta primers. TCRdb fed the 5' RACE reads into MiXCR, producing one record per CDR3 protein. The repertoire includes about 1.8 million distinct CDR3 sequences, just under 50% of them detected once, and roughly 2% sits in the top ten. Sequenced input: blood. These receptors were obtained from a woman between 40 and 50 years old in good health.

This chain links TRBV6-5 with TRBJ2-3; unclear D gene. This CDR3 contains 11 residues. The germline gives CDR1 MNHEY, CDR2 SVGAGI. V lost 2 bases to trimming and J lost 7 bases, with 4 bases between them. The DNA for the CDR3 is TGTGCCAGCAGTTACATGAATACGCAGTATTTT. It translates to CASSYMNTQYF.

The V call is TRBV6-5, the J call TRBJ2-5; weak D call: TRBD1 (6 bases). The end of the DNA fits TRBJ2-7 better, so the J call may be wrong. Germline-derived CDR1 and CDR2 are MNHEY and SVGAGI. This CDR3 spans 14 amino acids. The CDR3 sequence is CASSDDRSRDEQYF. CDR3 bases: TGTGCCAGCAGTGACGACAGGTCTCGGGACGAGCAGTACTTC.

The chain is built from TRBV28 and TRBJ2-4; 8 bases are a match to TRBD1. The V gene's germline CDR1 is MDHEN and CDR2 SYDVKM. V lost 6 bases and J lost 4; bases outside the gene matches: 5. The length of the CDR3 is 14 residues. CDR3 residues: CASSSGGLKNIQYF. As DNA, the CDR3 is TGTGCCAGCAGCTCAGGGGGCCTTAAAAACATTCAGTACTTC.

This clonotype was detected only a few times. The rearrangement links TRBV5-1 to TRBJ2-4; the match to TRBD2 covers 10 bases. V shed 3 bases and J 3 bases; nucleotides not matched to a gene: 3. The CDR3 is 15 residues long. The V gene's germline CDR1 is SGHRS and CDR2 YFSETQ. Written as DNA, the CDR3 is TGCGCCAGCAGCTCAGGACTAGCGGTCAAAAACATTCAGTACTTC. Translated: CASSSGLAVKNIQYF.

The chain employs TRBV6-5 and TRBJ2-3; 7 bases line up with TRBD2. CDR1 is MNHEY and CDR2 is SVGAGI in the germline V gene. This CDR3 spans 16 amino acids. Germline trimming cut 4 bases from V and 4 bases from J; bases unmatched to any gene: 11. This CDR3 is CASSLHPTSPADTQYF. CDR3 sequence (DNA): TGTGCCAGCAGTTTACACCCGACTAGCCCCGCAGATACGCAGTATTTT.

V and J are TRBV19 and TRBJ2-1; 10 bases align to TRBD2. Germline loops: CDR1 LNHDA, CDR2 SQIVND (reference sequence). Trimming cost V 3 bases and J 6 bases; bases outside gene matches: 5. The CDR3 contains 15 residues. The CDR3 region has the DNA TGTGCCAGTAGTATTGTGGCTAGCGGGGGCAATGAGCAGTTCTTC. Translating gives CASSIVASGGNEQFF.

The rearrangement joins TRBV4-2 to TRBJ2-1; D may be TRBD1 (5 bases). The CDR3 is made up of 15 amino acids. Germline CDR1 is LGHNA and CDR2 is YNFKEQ. The ends were cut back, 4 bases at V and 4 bases at J, with 14 bases in the middle. CDR3 protein: CASSPLGAEYNEQFF. The CDR3 region has the DNA TGTGCCAGCAGCCCCCTAGGGGCAGAGTACAATGAGCAGTTCTTC.

V and J are TRBV20-1 and TRBJ2-7; 8 nucleotides match TRBD1. Losses at the gene ends were 4 bases for V and 3 bases for J; bases not matched to a gene: 11. This CDR3 is built from 15 residues. Germline CDR1 is DFQATT and CDR2 is SNEGSKA (reference sequence). The CDR3 here is CSANPPIQGVYEQYF. DNA for the CDR3: TGCAGTGCTAACCCTCCCATACAGGGGGTCTACGAGCAGTACTTC.

The chain joins TRBV6-4 to TRBJ1-2; the D is unclear. Deletions cut 3 bases from V and 4 bases from J, with 12 bases between. This CDR3 contains 14 residues. Germline V gene data show CDR1 as MRHNA and CDR2 as SNTAGT. The CDR3 DNA reads TGTGCCAGCAGTGATAACGGACCGGCCTATGGCTACACCTTC. Residues: CASSDNGPAYGYTF.

V is TRBV28 and J is TRBJ2-4, with 7 bases that match TRBD1. CDR1 and CDR2 from the germline V gene are MDHEN and SYDVKM. V shed 2 bases and J 9 bases; nucleotides not matched to a gene: 10. The CDR3 runs 15 residues. The CDR3, as DNA: TGTGCCAGCAGTTTACGACAGGGCCTCAGACTCATTCAGTACTTC. Its translation is CASSLRQGLRLIQYF.

This clonotype was counted at least ten times. The rearrangement joins TRBV20-1 to TRBJ2-1; TRBD2 might be the D (6 bases). The CDR3 runs to 12 residues. The germline CDR1 and CDR2 sequences are DFQATT and SNEGSKA (reference sequence). The V end lost 0 bases, the J end lost 11 bases, and 11 bases lay between the germline ends. CDR3 sequence (DNA): TGCAGTGCTAGAGAGAGGGGCGGGAAGCAGTTCTTC. Translated, it gives CSARERGGKQFF.

This clonotype came up once. V usage is TRBV20-1 and J usage is TRBJ2-4, with a tentative D call TRBD1 (7 bases). The V gene lost 6 bases and the J gene lost 9 bases, with 18 bases spanning the gap. There are 13 residues in the CDR3. Germline CDR1 and CDR2: DFQATT and SNEGSKA (reference sequence). The CDR3 DNA reads as TGCAGTGCCGGAGGGACAGCCGAAAGCATTCAGTACTTC. Translating it yields CSAGGTAESIQYF.

The chain uses TRBV29-1 and TRBJ1-4, with a possible D match to TRBD1 (5 bases). Germline V lookup: CDR1 SQVTM, CDR2 ANQGSEA. There are 13 residues in the CDR3. V was trimmed by 1 base and J by 10 bases, leaving 13 bases between them. The CDR3 DNA is TGCAGCGTTGAAGTTGCCCAGGGAGGAAAACTGTTTTTT. Protein: CSVEVAQGGKLFF.

The rearrangement uses TRBV28 and TRBJ1-2; D gene uncertain. This CDR3 has 15 residues. From germline, CDR1 is MDHEN and CDR2 SYDVKM. The V and J ends lost 3 bases and 2 bases respectively, with 13 bases between them. DNA of the CDR3: TGTGCCAGCAGTTTGGCCGGCATCGACAACTATGGCTACACCTTC. This translates into CASSLAGIDNYGYTF.

This clonotype turned up a few times. This chain links TRBV29-1 with TRBJ1-2, with a possible D match to TRBD1 (6 bases). The CDR3 extends over 13 amino acids. Germline CDR1 is SQVTM and CDR2 is ANQGSEA. V was clipped by 2 bases and J by 2 bases, with 9 bases between them. The CDR3 region has the DNA TGCAGCGTTGAAATCGGGGGCAACTATGGCTACACCTTC. It codes for CSVEIGGNYGYTF.

In this sample, this clonotype turned up a few times. The genes are TRBV28 and TRBJ2-7, with 8 nucleotides matching TRBD1. J was trimmed by 3 bases and V by 1 base; bases with no gene match: 8. The CDR3 totals 16 residues. Germline loops: CDR1 MDHEN, CDR2 SYDVKM. The CDR3 region is CASSLSTGEVSYEQYF. Here the CDR3 DNA reads TGTGCCAGCAGTTTATCGACAGGGGAAGTAAGCTACGAGCAGTACTTC.

The genes are TRBV10-1 and TRBJ2-3; D is possibly TRBD2 (5 bases). CDR1 WNHNN and CDR2 SYGVQD come from the germline V gene (reference sequence). With 6 bases removed from V and 2 bases from J, the gap between germline ends came to 12 bases. The CDR3 has 14 residues. The CDR3 DNA follows: TGCGCCAGCAGACCGGACTTGATCACAGATACGCAGTATTTT. Translated, it gives CASRPDLITDTQYF.

The chain carries TRBV9 and TRBJ1-2, with D unclear. Trimming took off 4 bases at V and 5 bases at J, with 21 bases between the two ends. CDR3 length: 16 amino acids. Germline loops: CDR1 SGDLS, CDR2 YYNGEE. This CDR3 is CASSPIGRNLGYGYTF. The DNA for the CDR3 is TGTGCCAGCAGCCCCATTGGGCGCAATCTAGGATATGGCTACACCTTC.

This chain uses TRBV20-1 with TRBJ2-4; 8 bases are a match to TRBD1. J was trimmed by 6 bases and V by 5 bases; bases with no gene match: 3. Germline V CDR1 and CDR2: DFQATT, SNEGSKA (reference sequence). This CDR3 is built from 12 residues. CDR3 DNA sequence: TGCAGTGCTCCAGGACAGGGAAACATTCAGTACTTC. Residues: CSAPGQGNIQYF.

The chain links TRBV6-6 to TRBJ2-5; 7 positions match TRBD2. From germline, CDR1 is MNHNY and CDR2 SVGAGI (reference sequence). This CDR3 has 13 residues. Unmatched junction bases numbered 10, after V lost 10 bases and J lost 5 bases. The CDR3 loop is CATSLTGGETQYF. CDR3 nucleotide sequence: TGTGCCACCTCACTAACGGGGGGTGAGACCCAGTACTTC.

V and J are TRBV14 and TRBJ2-5; TRBD2 aligns across 10 bases. The germline V gene has CDR1 SGHDN and CDR2 FVKESK. The CDR3 is 16 residues long. Germline trimming cut 4 bases from V and 0 bases from J; bases unmatched to any gene: 5. CDR3 loop: CASSPGTSANQETQYF. The CDR3 DNA sequence: TGTGCCAGCAGCCCCGGGACTAGCGCTAACCAAGAGACCCAGTACTTC.